This T cell receptor (beta chain) emerged from a study of blood T cell repertoires in COVID-19. About the study: COVID-19 samples collected from the United States, Italy and Spain covered acute and convalescent phases. Sources were T cells, B-cell-depleted T cells, or PBMCs; the material itself was cDNA or gDNA.

Original handling: Reference gene primers were amplified, and this amplification served to estimate nucleated cell counts. Sequencing used immunoSEQ multiplex PCR; TCRdb keeps in-frame clones, though not all of them. V, J and clone size reflect that table, while D and trimming were determined from the DNA. The sample holds 200,000 to 300,000 clones, roughly 86% seen once. This receptor was identified in a man in his fifties or sixties with acute or convalescent COVID-19. Source material: peripheral blood.

DNA for the CDR3: TGTGCCAGTAGTATTGGTAGTCAGGGTATTCCGACTACGCAGTATTTT. Translating it yields CASSIGSQGIPTTQYF. The V call is TRBV19, the J call TRBJ2-3; the D gene is possibly TRBD1 (5 bases). The germline V and J ends were trimmed by 3 bases and 8 bases, with 21 bases remaining between them. CDR1 and CDR2 from the germline V gene are LNHDA and SQIVND (reference sequence). The length of the CDR3 is 16 residues.